The 15 T cell receptor beta chains below were found in one sample sequenced in a study of blood T cell repertoires in COVID-19. Profiled with immunoSEQ multiplex PCR; TCRdb holds only in-frame clones, not every one. The profile covers 400,000 to 500,000 clones, with 86% appearing a single time and under 1.5% taken by the ten largest. Sequencing was performed on peripheral blood. The receptors here all came from a woman aged 25 to 45 with active or convalescent COVID-19.

With regard to this clone: The same CDR3 arises from other DNA sequences in this sample as well. V usage is TRBV25-1 and J usage is TRBJ1-1; 8 bases fit TRBD1. The V segment lost 6 bases and the J segment 1 base; nucleotides outside the gene matches: 1. CDR1 MGHDK and CDR2 SYGVNS come from the germline V gene. This CDR3 has 13 amino acids. CDR3 sequence: CASRGQGNTEAFF. The CDR3 DNA reads TGTGCCAGCAGAGGACAGGGGAACACTGAAGCTTTCTTT. Based on the CDR3 plus reference TRBV25-1 and TRBJ1-1, the full variable domain is EADIYQTPRYLVIGTGKKITLECSQTMGHDKMYWYQQDPGMELHLIHYSYGVNSTEKGDLSSESTVSRIRTEHFPLTLESARPSHTSQYLCASRGQGNTEAFFGQGTRLTVV.

This chain joins TRBV9 and TRBJ2-1, with TRBD2 matching 10 bases. The trim removed 3 bases at V and 1 base at J, leaving 4 bases unmatched. CDR1 is SGDLS, CDR2 YYNGEE, per germline. CDR3 size: 16 residues. The CDR3 here is CASSGAGGQSYNEQFF. CDR3 nucleotide sequence: TGTGCCAGCAGCGGAGCGGGGGGGCAGTCCTACAATGAGCAGTTCTTC.

The gene calls are TRBV19 and TRBJ2-7; no reliable D call. This CDR3 contains 13 residues. Germline loops: CDR1 LNHDA, CDR2 SQIVND (reference sequence). V was cut by 2 bases and J by 2 bases, with 7 bases left in between. The CDR3 bases are TGTGCCAGTAGTATATCGGAGACCTACGAGCAGTACTTC. Encoded protein: CASSISETYEQYF. Filled out from reference TRBV19 and TRBJ2-7, the complete variable domain reads DGGITQSPKYLFRKEGQNVTLSCEQNLNHDAMYWYRQDPGQGLRLIYYSQIVNDFQKGDIAEGYSVSREKKESFPLTVTSAQKNPTAFYLCASSISETYEQYFGPGTRLTVT.

This clone was detected many times. The J gene is TRBJ1-2, the V gene TRBV6-6; 7 nucleotides agree with TRBD1. CDR1 and CDR2 from the germline V gene are MNHNY and SVGAGI (reference sequence). There are 14 residues in the CDR3. V was clipped by 0 bases and J by 4 bases; unmatched bases: 2. The CDR3 is CASSYSQGGYGYTF. For the CDR3, the DNA is TGTGCCAGCAGTTACTCCCAGGGGGGCTATGGCTACACCTTC.

The rearrangement uses TRBV6-5 and TRBJ2-7; 12 bases match TRBD2. Unmatched junction bases numbered 6, after V lost 6 bases and J lost 6 bases. The CDR3 sequence is 14 residues long. The germline gives CDR1 MNHEY, CDR2 SVGAGI. CDR3 nucleotide sequence: TGTGCCAGCAGCCTAGCGGGGGGGCCCGTCGAGCAGTACTTC. Translated, it gives CASSLAGGPVEQYF.

The V call is TRBV19, the J call TRBJ2-7; maybe TRBD2 (5 bases). Germline V gene lookup returns CDR1 LNHDA and CDR2 SQIVND (reference sequence). The V end lost 4 bases, the J end lost 0 bases, and 13 bases lay between the germline ends. There are 15 residues in the CDR3. CDR3 nucleotides: TGTGCCAGTAGTAGCGTCGGGGAAAGCTCCTACGAGCAGTACTTC. Protein sequence: CASSSVGESSYEQYF.

The V and J genes are TRBV5-1 and TRBJ1-1; TRBD1 agrees at 8 bases. V was clipped by 0 bases and J by 4 bases; unmatched bases: 2. CDR1 is SGHRS, CDR2 YFSETQ, per germline. The CDR3 runs to 14 residues. In DNA, the CDR3 is TGCGCCAGCAGCTTGGCGGGACAGGTCACTGAAGCTTTCTTT. It encodes CASSLAGQVTEAFF.

In DNA, the CDR3 is TGTGCCAGCAGTTCAGCAGGAACTAACTATGGCTACACCTTC. Translated, it gives CASSSAGTNYGYTF. J is TRBJ1-2 and V is TRBV6-5; D is unclear. Germline V gives CDR1 MNHEY, CDR2 SVGAGI. Trimming removed 4 bases at V and 0 bases at J, with 9 bases between. The CDR3 extends over 14 amino acids.

V and J are TRBV29-1 and TRBJ2-7; no clear D. This CDR3 comprises 15 residues. V lost 4 bases to trimming and J lost 4 bases, with 20 bases between them. CDR1 and CDR2 (germline): SQVTM, ANQGSEA. In nucleotides, the CDR3 is TGCAGCGTTGTGGGCGATCCAAGATCCGTTTACGAGCAGTACTTC. This sequence encodes CSVVGDPRSVYEQYF.

The chain recombines TRBV27 with TRBJ2-1; D not certain. The CDR3 has 15 amino acids. Between the trimmed V and J ends, which lost 0 bases and 13 bases, there was a span of 19 bases. From germline, CDR1 is MNHEY and CDR2 SMNVEV (reference sequence). The CDR3 protein is CASSLSTRLSASQFF. The CDR3 DNA reads TGTGCCAGCAGTTTATCAACCCGACTGTCCGCCAGCCAGTTCTTC.

The chain recombines TRBV5-1 with TRBJ2-3; maybe TRBD1 (6 bases). The CDR3 totals 16 residues. Germline assignment: CDR1 SGHRS and CDR2 YFSETQ. Trimming pared 0 bases from V and 4 bases from J, leaving 15 bases between. The CDR3 sequence: CASSLGARGGSDTQYF. DNA for the CDR3: TGCGCCAGCAGCTTGGGGGCCAGGGGTGGATCAGATACGCAGTATTTT.

The chain recombines TRBV6-4 with TRBJ1-2, with a possible D match to TRBD1 (5 bases). The CDR3 is 16 residues long. Germline CDR1 is MRHNA and CDR2 is SNTAGT. V was clipped by 4 bases and J by 4 bases, with 19 bases between them. The CDR3 sequence: CASSGGRQHNFYGYTF. As DNA, the CDR3 is TGTGCCAGCAGTGGCGGTCGACAGCATAATTTCTATGGCTACACCTTC.

The chain combines TRBV11-2 with TRBJ2-1, with TRBD2 identical over 11 bases. The V segment lost 2 bases and the J segment 5 bases; nucleotides outside the gene matches: 14. Germline CDR1 reads SGHAT; CDR2 reads FQNNGV. The CDR3 has 19 amino acids. The CDR3 region is CASSLYRNSGRALDNEQFF. CDR3 nucleotides: TGTGCCAGCAGCTTATATCGGAATAGCGGGAGGGCCTTGGACAATGAGCAGTTCTTC.

The chain couples TRBV9 to TRBJ1-4, with D tentatively TRBD1 (5 bases). The germline CDR1 and CDR2 sequences are SGDLS and YYNGEE. The CDR3 spans 15 residues. Trimming left V 0 bases short and J 3 bases short, with 9 bases between. In DNA, the CDR3 is TGTGCCAGCAGCGTAGGTCCGGGGGCTAATGAAAAACTGTTTTTT. It translates to CASSVGPGANEKLFF. Using reference TRBV9 and TRBJ1-4 for the parts outside the CDR3, the full variable domain is DSGVTQTPKHLITATGQRVTLRCSPRSGDLSVYWYQQSLDQGLQFLIQYYNGEERAKGNILERFSAQQFPDLHSELNLSSLELGDSALYFCASSVGPGANEKLFFGSGTQLSVL.

The chain employs TRBV5-4 and TRBJ2-7; 10 nucleotides line up with TRBD1. This CDR3 comprises 16 residues. Per the germline V gene, CDR1 is SGHNT and CDR2 is YYREEE (reference sequence). Trimming at V came to 2 bases and at J to 2 bases, leaving 7 bases not matched to a gene. Written as DNA, the CDR3 is TGTGCCAGCAGCTTAATGGGACAGGGGACAGCCTACGAGCAGTACTTC. Protein product: CASSLMGQGTAYEQYF. Complete variable domain (other parts from reference TRBV5-4 and TRBJ2-7): ETGVTQSPTHLIKTRGQQVTLRCSSQSGHNTVSWYQQALGQGPQFIFQYYREEENGRGNFPPRFSGLQFPNYSSELNVNALELDDSALYLCASSLMGQGTAYEQYFGPGTRLTVT.